These 3 T cell receptor beta chains came from one sample sequenced in a study of CD8 T cell repertoires and HIV-1 epitope variants. The data were produced by immunoSEQ multiplex PCR, yet TCRdb's version contains in-frame clones alone and is incomplete. This table has tens of thousands of clones, around 67% appearing once. Sequencing was done on a sample of uncultured baseline CD8+ T cells from peripheral blood mononuclear cells (PBMCs). These receptor sequences come from a male donor with HIV.

The chain couples TRBV7-6 to TRBJ2-2, with 8 positions matching TRBD2. J gave up 0 bases and V 7 bases, and 7 bases lay outside the gene matches. CDR1 SGHVS and CDR2 FNYEAQ come from the germline V gene. CDR3 size: 16 residues. CDR3 sequence: CASTREGVANTGELFF. In DNA form, the CDR3 reads TGTGCCAGCACCCGGGAGGGGGTTGCGAACACCGGGGAGCTGTTTTTT. Combining the CDR3 with reference TRBV7-6 and TRBJ2-2 gives the whole variable domain GAGVSQSPRYKVTKRGQDVALRCDPISGHVSLYWYRQALGQGPEFLTYFNYEAQQDKSGLPNDRFSAERPEGSISTLTIQRTEQRDSAMYRCASTREGVANTGELFFGEGSRLTVL.

This chain uses TRBV2 with TRBJ2-7; D ambiguous. Trimming shortened V by 4 bases and J by 6 bases, and 13 bases separated the two germline ends. This CDR3 comprises 13 residues. Germline CDR1 and CDR2: SNHLY and FYNNEI. CDR3 region: CASSAGPNREQYF. CDR3 coding DNA: TGTGCCAGCAGTGCTGGGCCTAATCGCGAGCAGTACTTC.

This rearrangement joins TRBV6-6 to TRBJ1-1; D uncertain. V shed 5 bases and J shed 4 bases, with 5 bases lying between them. This CDR3 comprises 11 residues. The germline V gene has CDR1 MNHNY and CDR2 SVGAGI (reference sequence). For the CDR3, the DNA is TGTGCCAGCAGTCCGGCCACTGAAGCTTTCTTT. Its translation: CASSPATEAFF.